The source of this TCR beta chain is a study of cytomegalovirus exposure and HLA in healthy donors. From germline, CDR1 is SGHRS and CDR2 YFSETQ. The CDR3 has 16 amino acids. Trimming cost V 4 bases and J 1 base, with 17 bases left between them. Donors consisted of healthy bone marrow donors. PCR was performed using 60 Vbeta and 13 Jbeta primers. Profiling relied on immunoSEQ multiplex PCR, and the TCRdb table lists in-frame clones only, not all of them. The table lists over 75,000 clones, approximately 84% of them singletons. Material for sequencing was PBMCs. The sequence came from a woman aged 50 to 60 in good health and CMV-seronegative. The chain uses TRBV5-1 and TRBJ1-1, with D tentatively TRBD1 (5 bases). CDR3 nucleotides: TGCGCCAGCAGCCTGAGGACAACACTAACGAACACTGAAGCTTTCTTT. It encodes CASSLRTTLTNTEAFF.